Below, 4 T cell receptor beta chains from the same sample are listed, as sequenced in a study of blood T cell repertoires in COVID-19. TCRdb's table, derived via immunoSEQ multiplex PCR, lists solely in-frame clones and lacks some. The repertoire holds fewer than 350,000 clones, with roughly 88% as singletons. The material sequenced was PBMCs or T cells enriched from blood (not recorded which). These receptors came from a man aged 30-40 years who had recovered from COVID-19.

The chain recombines TRBV30 with TRBJ2-5; 8 nucleotides align to TRBD1. The junction had 2 bases not matched to a gene; V was cut back by 1 base and J by 4 bases. The germline gives CDR1 GTSNPN, CDR2 SVGIG (reference sequence). The CDR3 has 13 residues. The CDR3 DNA is TGTGCCTGGAGTGAGGACAGGGTAGAGACCCAGTACTTC. Amino acids: CAWSEDRVETQYF.

The rearrangement links TRBV5-1 to TRBJ2-7; possible D gene TRBD1, 6 bases. The CDR3 runs to 15 residues. V gave up 4 bases and J gave up 0 bases, with 14 bases separating them. CDR1 SGHRS and CDR2 YFSETQ come from the germline V gene. The CDR3 bases are TGCGCCAGCAGCCTTACAGGGCTCATCTCCTACGAGCAGTACTTC. It specifies CASSLTGLISYEQYF.

The CDR3 nucleotides are TGTGCCAGCAGTCCGCGGACAGGGGCGGGCTACACCTTC. This codes for CASSPRTGAGYTF. The chain couples TRBV27 to TRBJ1-2; 9 bases line up with TRBD1. The J segment lost 8 bases and the V segment lost 5 bases, leaving 6 bases of the junction unmatched. The length of the CDR3 is 13 residues. Germline CDR1 is MNHEY and CDR2 is SMNVEV (reference sequence).

The chain is built from TRBV3-1 (or the pseudogene TRBV3-2) and TRBJ1-1; D might be TRBD1 (5 bases). The CDR3 length is 15 residues. Trimming removed 0 bases at V and 5 bases at J, with 13 bases between. Germline assignment: CDR1 LGHDT and CDR2 YNNKEL (reference sequence). In nucleotides, the CDR3 is TGTGCCAGCAGCCAAGATCGGGGGTGGCAGACTGAAGCTTTCTTT. Protein sequence: CASSQDRGWQTEAFF.